Presented here are 24 T cell receptor beta chains from one specimen sequenced in a study of low-dose radiotherapy and immunotherapy resistance in tumors. The time point: after trial treatment. Documented treatment: LDRT plus nivolumab, ipilimumab, low-dose cyclophosphamide and aspirin (RACIN trial). Primers targeting TRAV and TRBV primed first-strand cDNA, covering alpha and beta chains. The PCR that amplified TCRs ran for around 21 cycles, relying on a constant-region primer and a V-primer adapter. MiXCR was run by TCRdb on the reads, yielding one entry per CDR3 protein. The sample yields roughly 56,000 distinct CDR3 sequences, 23% seen once. The starting material was PBMCs, obtained after low-dose radiotherapy plus immunotherapy. Receptor source: a male donor with prostate cancer.

The chain recombines TRBV27 with TRBJ2-5; TRBD2 matches at 11 bases. With V trimmed by 5 bases and J by 9 bases, 14 bases remained unmatched. Germline CDR1 is MNHEY and CDR2 is SMNVEV (reference sequence). The CDR3 is 16 residues long. The CDR3 reads CASSRLIAGGTMAQYF. CDR3 DNA sequence: TGTGCCAGCAGTCGATTAATAGCGGGGGGGACAATGGCCCAGTACTTC.

V gene TRBV20-1 combines with J gene TRBJ1-5, with a tentative D call TRBD1 (6 bases). Germline CDR1 reads DFQATT; CDR2 reads SNEGSKA (reference sequence). Trimming left V 1 base short and J 7 bases short, with 11 bases between. This CDR3 contains 13 residues. This CDR3 is CSARVGAEQPQHF. As DNA, the CDR3 is TGCAGTGCTAGAGTGGGGGCGGAGCAGCCCCAGCATTTT.

This clonotype has ten or more counts. The CDR3 region has the DNA TGTGCCAACCGGGACAGGGGGCAGGGGACCCAGTACTTC. Residues: CANRDRGQGTQYF. The chain links TRBV25-1 to TRBJ2-5; 12 bases match TRBD1. The germline gives CDR1 MGHDK, CDR2 SYGVNS. V lost 10 bases to trimming and J lost 7 bases; unmatched junction nucleotides: 7. This CDR3 is built from 13 residues.

This clonotype was seen ten or more times. The chain recombines TRBV20-1 with TRBJ2-2, with 7 positions matching TRBD2. CDR3 length: 15 amino acids. V lost 6 bases and J lost 3; bases outside the gene matches: 10. The germline V gene encodes CDR1 DFQATT and CDR2 SNEGSKA (reference sequence). CDR3 loop: CSARRGRVDTGELFF. CDR3 bases: TGCAGTGCAAGGAGAGGGAGGGTGGACACCGGGGAGCTGTTTTTT.

The table lists this clonotype with many counts. The chain joins TRBV6-2 or TRBV6-3 to TRBJ2-1; TRBD2 matches at 10 bases. Losses at the gene ends were 5 bases for V and 5 bases for J; bases not matched to a gene: 3. The germline V gene encodes CDR1 MNHEY and CDR2 SVGEGT. This CDR3 spans 14 amino acids. The CDR3 is CASSPSGRHNEQFF. CDR3 coding DNA: TGTGCCAGCAGTCCTAGCGGGAGACACAATGAGCAGTTCTTC.

The rearrangement joins TRBV9 to TRBJ2-4; 15 nucleotides agree with TRBD2. Looked up from germline, CDR1 is SGDLS and CDR2 is YYNGEE. With 4 bases clipped from V and 8 bases from J, the junction kept 7 bases outside the gene matches. This CDR3 is built from 16 residues. CDR3 nucleotides: TGTGCCAGCAGCCCCCGGACTAGCGGGAGGGGGGACATTCAGTACTTC. Translated, it gives CASSPRTSGRGDIQYF.

This clonotype was seen many times. The chain has TRBV20-1 and TRBJ1-1; no clear D gene. The CDR3 loop spans 15 amino acids. Germline V gives CDR1 DFQATT, CDR2 SNEGSKA (reference sequence). Trimming left V 3 bases short and J 0 bases short, with 14 bases between. CDR3 region: CSASYTGVMNTEAFF. CDR3 DNA: TGCAGTGCTAGTTACACGGGAGTCATGAACACTGAAGCTTTCTTT.

This clonotype appeared many times. CDR3 coding DNA: TGTGCCAGCAGCTTGGACAGGGGAACGGATACGCAGTATTTT. Protein product: CASSLDRGTDTQYF. V is TRBV5-5 and J is TRBJ2-3, with 7 bases aligning to TRBD1. V was pared by 0 bases and J by 6 bases, with 4 bases of the junction left unmatched. Germline CDR1 and CDR2: SGHKS and YYEKEE (reference sequence). This CDR3 contains 14 residues.

This clonotype was observed at least ten times. The V and J genes are TRBV3-1 and TRBJ2-7; the D gene is possibly TRBD1 (6 bases). The germline gives CDR1 LGHDT, CDR2 YNNKEL (reference sequence). Between the trimmed V and J ends, which lost 1 base and 1 base, there was a span of 11 bases. The CDR3 is made up of 15 amino acids. CDR3 nucleotide sequence: TGTGCCAGCAGCCAAGGCGGACAGCTGTCCTACGAGCAGTACTTC. This encodes CASSQGGQLSYEQYF.

This clonotype has at least ten counts. The V and J genes are TRBV7-2 and TRBJ1-2; D is unclear. Trimming removed 5 bases from V and 6 bases from J, with 13 bases in between. This CDR3 region has 13 residues. Germline V gene lookup returns CDR1 SGHTA and CDR2 FQGNSA. CDR3 protein: CASSLYRRDGYTF. The CDR3 coding sequence is TGTGCCAGCAGCCTTTACCGGAGAGATGGCTACACCTTC.

The table lists this clonotype with many counts. The chain recombines TRBV18 with TRBJ2-7; D not certain. CDR3 length: 12 amino acids. Trimming removed 3 bases at V and 4 bases at J, with 7 bases between. Germline V gene lookup returns CDR1 KGHSH and CDR2 LQKENI. As DNA, the CDR3 is TGTGCCAGCTCACCTGAAGGTTACGAGCAGTACTTC. Translated: CASSPEGYEQYF.

This clonotype is a singleton in its sample. A far larger clone lies a single base away; this is likely a read error. This rearrangement joins TRBV6-2 or TRBV6-3 to TRBJ2-1; D not certain. The ends were cut back, 6 bases at V and 10 bases at J, with 10 bases in the middle. Germline V CDR1 and CDR2: MNHEY, SVGEGT. The CDR3 totals 11 residues. The DNA of the CDR3 is TGTGCCAGCAGCCTCAACTACGAGCAGTTCTTC. Its protein is CASSLNYEQFF.

This clonotype was counted ten times or more. The V call is TRBV6-6, the J call TRBJ2-2, with 9 positions matching TRBD1. The CDR3 covers 15 residues. With V trimmed by 3 bases and J by 6 bases, 5 bases remained unmatched. Germline CDR1 is MNHNY and CDR2 is SVGAGI (reference sequence). In DNA, the CDR3 is TGTGCCAGCAGTTATACAGGGGGCCTGTCCGGGGAGCTGTTTTTT. This codes for CASSYTGGLSGELFF.

In its sample, this clonotype was seen many times. This chain links TRBV12-3 or TRBV12-4 with TRBJ2-3; TRBD1 aligns across 8 bases. J was trimmed by 6 bases and V by 6 bases; bases with no gene match: 11. CDR3 length: 15 amino acids. The CDR3 region is CASSKDREIADTQYF. The CDR3 nucleotides read TGTGCCAGCAGCAAGGACAGGGAAATCGCGGATACGCAGTATTTT.

This clonotype appeared many times. J is TRBJ2-1 and V is TRBV7-6, with TRBD2 identical over 13 bases. This CDR3 has 17 amino acids. After removal of 1 base from V and 6 bases from J, the junction contained 6 bases not matched to a gene. Germline loops: CDR1 SGHVS, CDR2 FNYEAQ. The CDR3 is CASSLDTRTSGGNEQFF. The CDR3 coding sequence is TGTGCCAGCAGCTTAGATACGAGGACTAGCGGGGGCAATGAGCAGTTCTTC.

This clonotype was seen ten or more times. The V call is TRBV5-5, the J call TRBJ2-3, with TRBD2 as a possible D gene (5 bases). The CDR3 is 17 residues long. Germline CDR1 SGHKS, CDR2 YYEKEE (reference sequence). V was pared by 4 bases and J by 4 bases, with 22 bases between. The CDR3 sequence: CASSEAVAGPSSDTQYF. The CDR3 DNA sequence: TGTGCCAGCAGCGAAGCCGTGGCGGGCCCCTCCTCAGATACGCAGTATTTT. The full variable domain, completed using reference TRBV5-5 and TRBJ2-3, is DAGVTQSPTHLIKTRGQQVTLRCSPISGHKSVSWYQQVLGQGPQFIFQYYEKEERGRGNFPDRFSARQFPNYSSELNVNALLLGDSALYLCASSEAVAGPSSDTQYFGPGTRLTVL.

At least ten counts were recorded for this clonotype. The J gene is TRBJ1-5, the V gene TRBV19; TRBD1 matches at 8 bases. After removal of 6 bases from V and 0 bases from J, the junction contained 4 bases not matched to a gene. Germline CDR1 is LNHDA and CDR2 is SQIVND (reference sequence). The CDR3 has 15 residues. CDR3 sequence (DNA): TGTGCCAGTAGCCGGACAGGGTTTAGCAATCAGCCCCAGCATTTT. It encodes CASSRTGFSNQPQHF.

This clonotype showed up many times. The chain has TRBV4-2 and TRBJ2-5, with 9 bases that match TRBD1. CDR1 is LGHNA, CDR2 YNFKEQ, per germline. V trimming: 1 base; J trimming: 5 bases; junction bases outside the gene matches: 11. The CDR3 runs to 17 residues. This chain's CDR3 is CASSQADRGAQSETQYF. As DNA, the CDR3 is TGTGCCAGCAGCCAAGCGGACAGGGGTGCCCAAAGTGAGACCCAGTACTTC.

This clonotype has ten or more counts. CDR3 region: CASSLRQVVGEQYF. In nucleotides, the CDR3 is TGTGCCAGCAGCTTACGACAGGTGGTGGGCGAGCAGTACTTC. The chain uses TRBV7-8 and TRBJ2-7, with D perhaps TRBD1 (6 bases). Germline V gives CDR1 SGHVS, CDR2 FQNEAQ. Between the trimmed V and J ends, which lost 2 bases and 6 bases, there was a span of 14 bases. This CDR3 spans 14 amino acids.

This clonotype was seen a few times. This chain joins TRBV28 and TRBJ1-4; 9 bases map to TRBD1. The CDR3 consists of 16 residues. The V gene's germline CDR1 is MDHEN and CDR2 SYDVKM. With 4 bases clipped from V and 7 bases from J, the junction kept 10 bases outside the gene matches. The CDR3 region has the DNA TGTGCCAGCAGTTCGAAGGGACAGGGAGTTTTTGAAAAACTGTTTTTT. Translation: CASSSKGQGVFEKLFF.

Of note for this clonotype: With only one base between it and a far larger clone, this is likely a read error. The rearrangement joins TRBV5-6 to TRBJ2-1; weak D call: TRBD1 (6 bases). Germline V gives CDR1 SGHDT, CDR2 YYEEEE. Trimming cost V 3 bases and J 10 bases, with 23 bases left between them. The CDR3 is 16 amino acids. For the CDR3, the DNA is TGTGCCAGCAGCTCACTCCGTGATCAGGGGCTCTACGAGCAGTTCTTC. It specifies CASSSLRDQGLYEQFF. Together with reference TRBV5-6 and TRBJ2-1, the CDR3 gives the full variable domain: DAGVTQSPTHLIKTRGQQVTLRCSPKSGHDTVSWYQQALGQGPQFIFQYYEEEERQRGNFPDRFSGHQFPNYSSELNVNALLLGDSALYLCASSSLRDQGLYEQFFGPGTRLTVL.

In its sample, this clonotype is medium-sized. V is TRBV6-2 or TRBV6-3 and J is TRBJ1-1; D unclear. This CDR3 region has 15 residues. Per the germline V gene, CDR1 is MNHEY and CDR2 is SVGEGT. The V end was cut by 5 bases, the J end by 1 base, with 14 bases between. The CDR3 region is CASSHYVKKNTEAFF. CDR3 nucleotide sequence: TGTGCCAGCAGTCATTACGTCAAAAAGAACACTGAAGCTTTCTTT.

V gene TRBV4-1 combines with J gene TRBJ2-7; D is uncertain. The V end was cut by 4 bases, the J end by 4 bases, with 17 bases between. The CDR3 has 15 residues. The V gene's germline CDR1 is MGHRA and CDR2 YSYEKL. CDR3 sequence: CASSRSSARLYEQYF. The CDR3 DNA reads TGCGCCAGCAGCCGTTCCTCCGCCAGGCTGTACGAGCAGTACTTC.

This clonotype was detected many times. The chain has TRBV6-2 or TRBV6-3 and TRBJ1-6, with TRBD1 matching 7 bases. The germline CDR1 and CDR2 sequences are MNHEY and SVGEGT. The CDR3 is 16 residues long. Trimming at V came to 6 bases and at J to 3 bases, leaving 8 bases not matched to a gene. CDR3 in amino acids: CASSPLRDSYNSPLHF. CDR3 coding DNA: TGTGCCAGCAGCCCCCTACGGGACAGCTATAATTCACCCCTCCACTTT.